Here is one T cell receptor beta chain with its context. Its antigen is currently unknown. The germline gene is not matched at one end of the junction; a read error may be the cause. The data were obtained in a study of blood T cells in healthy people across ages. Study conclusions and caveats: Researchers said unsorted PBMCs prevented a conclusive naive versus antigen-experienced comparison.

The germline V gene encodes CDR1 SGHRS and CDR2 YFSETQ. This CDR3 has 15 residues. The second PCR ran about 6 to 11 cycles with a sample-barcoded 5' primer and J-beta primers. TCRdb passed the 5' RACE reads through MiXCR, listing each CDR3 protein once. The sample consists of over a million distinct CDR3 sequences, roughly 43% of them appearing once. This chain links TRBV5-1 with TRBJ2-1, with 8 bases aligning to TRBD1. The receptor was isolated from a young woman in good health. Sequenced sample: blood. CDR3 DNA sequence: TGCGCCAACAGCTACTTACAGGGGGCCTACAATGAGCAGTTCTTC. As protein: CANSYLQGAYNEQFF.